These T cell receptor beta chains were read from a single sample in a study of T cell responses to AZD1222 COVID-19 vaccine. Sequencing was performed with immunoSEQ multiplex PCR; in TCRdb, only in-frame clones are kept and a portion is missing. The sample has just over 150,000 clones, more than 90% seen once. Specimen: peripheral blood, collected 28 days after the second AZD1222 dose. These receptors all come from an adult who received the AZD1222 COVID-19 vaccine. The CDR3 runs from the conserved cysteine through the conserved F or W. The D gene is left open where the match is weak. Clone size, where shown, is once, few, many, or a class for clones that have expanded.

D: NA
J: TRBJ1-4
length: 15
V: TRBV24-1
size: NA
DNA: TGTGCCACCAGTGATTCCAGGGGTGGCGGTGAAAAACTGTTTTTT
CDR3: CATSDSRGGGEKLFF

D: NA
J: TRBJ2-2
length: 12
V: TRBV7-8
size: many
DNA: TGTGCCAGCAGCCCTTACACCGGGGAGCTGTTTTTT
CDR3: CASSPYTGELFF

D: TRBD1
J: TRBJ2-7
length: 15
V: TRBV19
size: NA
DNA: TGTGCCAGTAGGCCCGGACAGGGACTCCACTACGAGCAGTACTTC
CDR3: CASRPGQGLHYEQYF

D: TRBD2
J: TRBJ2-4
length: 14
V: TRBV28
size: NA
DNA: TGTGCCAGCAGTCCCTTTATAGCGGGACACATTCAGTACTTC
CDR3: CASSPFIAGHIQYF

D: TRBD1
J: TRBJ2-7
length: 15
V: TRBV5-1
size: NA
DNA: TGCGCCAGCAGCTTAACCCGGGACAGGTTCTACGAGCAGTACTTC
CDR3: CASSLTRDRFYEQYF

D: NA
J: TRBJ1-4
length: 13
V: TRBV12-3/TRBV12-4
size: NA
DNA: TGTGCCAGCAGTGGGGGGAATAATGAAAAACTGTTTTTT
CDR3: CASSGGNNEKLFF

D: NA
J: TRBJ1-5
length: 15
V: TRBV6-5
size: NA
DNA: TGTGCCAGCAGTCCCTTCGCAGGTAGCAATCAGCCCCAGCATTTT
CDR3: CASSPFAGSNQPQHF

D: NA
J: TRBJ1-6
length: 15
V: TRBV15
size: NA
DNA: TGTGCCACCAGCAGAACGCCGGACCTGGAATCACCCCTCCACTTT
CDR3: CATSRTPDLESPLHF

D: TRBD1
J: TRBJ2-2
length: 15
V: TRBV9
size: NA
DNA: TGTGCCAGCTTGGCGGGACAGGGGAGCACCGGGGAGCTGTTTTTT
CDR3: CASLAGQGSTGELFF

D: NA
J: TRBJ2-7
length: 13
V: TRBV12-3/TRBV12-4
size: NA
DNA: TGTGCCAGGGTAGAGGGGTCAGCCTACGAGCAGTACTTC
CDR3: CARVEGSAYEQYF

D: NA
J: TRBJ1-1
length: 13
V: TRBV27
size: NA
DNA: TGTGCCAGCAGTTTCCAGGGTAGTACTGAAGCTTTCTTT
CDR3: CASSFQGSTEAFF

D: NA
J: TRBJ2-1
length: 15
V: TRBV9
size: NA
DNA: TGTGCCAGCAGCGTAGATTTAGGCGCCTACAATGAGCAGTTCTTC
CDR3: CASSVDLGAYNEQFF

D: NA
J: TRBJ1-2
length: 13
V: TRBV28
size: NA
DNA: TGTGCCAGCAGCCCTGAGTTAGGGCGAGGCTACACCTTC
CDR3: CASSPELGRGYTF

D: NA
J: TRBJ2-3
length: 14
V: TRBV7-3
size: NA
DNA: TGTGCCAGCAGCTTAGGGACTAGCACAGATACGCAGTATTTT
CDR3: CASSLGTSTDTQYF

D: NA
J: TRBJ1-4
length: 13
V: TRBV18
size: NA
DNA: TGTGCCAGCTCCACAGGGCGGAATGAAAAACTGTTTTTT
CDR3: CASSTGRNEKLFF

D: TRBD2
J: TRBJ2-7
length: 18
V: TRBV5-1
size: NA
DNA: TGCGCCAGCAGGAGATGGGGAGCTGAGCGGGGGGGAACCTACGAGCAGTACTTC
CDR3: CASRRWGAERGGTYEQYF

D: NA
J: TRBJ1-2
length: 15
V: TRBV4-1
size: NA
DNA: TGCGCCAGCAGTCACCCGAGGGGGGAGATAGGTGGCTACACCTTC
CDR3: CASSHPRGEIGGYTF

D: NA
J: TRBJ1-1
length: 12
V: TRBV4-2
size: NA
DNA: TGTGCCAGCAGCCAAGCCAGCCTAGGAGCTTTCTTT
CDR3: CASSQASLGAFF

D: NA
J: TRBJ2-7
length: 14
V: TRBV7-2
size: NA
DNA: TGTGCCAGCAGCAAAGACCAGGCCACCTACGAGCAGTACTTC
CDR3: CASSKDQATYEQYF

D: TRBD1
J: TRBJ2-1
length: 14
V: TRBV6-5
size: once
DNA: TGTGCCAGCAGTTATCGAAGACAGGGCGACGAGCAGTTCTTC
CDR3: CASSYRRQGDEQFF

D: NA
J: TRBJ2-1
length: 13
V: TRBV11-2
size: NA
DNA: TGTGCCAGCAGCTACACAGAGCGTAATGAGCAGTTCTTC
CDR3: CASSYTERNEQFF

D: NA
J: TRBJ1-3
length: 15
V: TRBV21-1
size: few
DNA: TGTGCCAGCAGGCCTGGGACCGAGGTATCAAACACCATATATTTT
CDR3: CASRPGTEVSNTIYF

D: NA
J: TRBJ1-2
length: 13
V: TRBV7-9
size: NA
DNA: TGTGCCAGCAGCTACACGGACTCCTATGGCTACACCTTC
CDR3: CASSYTDSYGYTF

D: NA
J: TRBJ1-1
length: 14
V: TRBV3-1/TRBV3-2
size: NA
DNA: TGTGCCAGCAGCACGACCCGACAGAACACTGAAGCTTTCTTT
CDR3: CASSTTRQNTEAFF

D: TRBD2
J: TRBJ2-3
length: 15
V: TRBV18
size: NA
DNA: TGTGCCACCTATAGCGGGAGCCCTTTCACAGATACGCAGTATTTT
CDR3: CATYSGSPFTDTQYF

D: NA
J: TRBJ2-7
length: 15
V: TRBV2
size: NA
DNA: TGTGCCAGCAAGAAGGGACCCTTCCCCACCTACGAGCAGTACTTC
CDR3: CASKKGPFPTYEQYF

D: TRBD1
J: TRBJ1-5
length: 18
V: TRBV19
size: NA
DNA: TGTGCCAGTACACTCACAGGGACAGGGGGCCAAAACAATCAGCCCCAGCATTTT
CDR3: CASTLTGTGGQNNQPQHF

D: NA
J: TRBJ2-2
length: 11
V: TRBV12-3/TRBV12-4
size: NA
DNA: TGTGCCAGCAGATTAGCCCCGGAGCTGTTTTTT
CDR3: CASRLAPELFF